The present T cell receptor beta chain was sequenced within a study of CD8+ T cells in alopecia areata. CDR3 length: 13 residues. The V and J ends lost 3 bases and 1 base respectively, with 7 bases between them. Germline CDR1 is SGHAT and CDR2 is FQNNGV. Extraction of RNA preceded its reverse transcription into cDNA, which served as the sequencing template. Generated by immunoSEQ multiplex PCR, the TCRdb table keeps only in-frame clones and is missing some. The table shows 130,000 or so clones, with 45% to 50% occurring only once. Sequenced: NKG2D-low CD8+ T cells sorted from blood. This sequence joins TRBV11-2 and TRBJ2-7; unclear D gene. The source is a human donor with alopecia areata. This CDR3 is CASSFSASYEQYF. The CDR3 DNA follows: TGTGCCAGCAGCTTTTCGGCTTCCTACGAGCAGTACTTC.